Detailed here is one T cell receptor beta chain. What it binds is unknown. This sample is part of a study of shared clonotypes between healthy human individuals. The study, taken as a whole, reports: Inspection by rarefaction showed sorted-subset sequencing to be incomplete despite large depth.

The V segment lost 1 base and the J segment 5 bases; nucleotides outside the gene matches: 10. CDR1 LGHNA and CDR2 YNFKEQ come from the germline V gene. The CDR3 has 16 amino acids. Using immunoSEQ multiplex PCR, the repertoire was profiled, and TCRdb retains in-frame clones only, with some absent. The sample yields around 720,000 clones, around four fifths seen once. Sequencing was done on a sample of memory CD4+ T cells sorted from blood. Subset in this sample: CD45RA-negative fraction. This sequence originates from a woman aged 25 to 39 in good health. The chain employs TRBV4-2 and TRBJ2-7; 8 bases agree with TRBD1. The CDR3 loop reads CASSQASMDRDDEQYF. DNA of the CDR3: TGTGCCAGCAGCCAAGCCTCAATGGACAGGGACGACGAGCAGTACTTC.